This T cell receptor (beta chain) was documented in a study of OX40 agonist ivuxolimab in advanced cancers. Whole-study context: Hepatocellular carcinoma, melanoma, renal cell or head and neck cancer was diagnosed in the dose-escalation patients.

Turning to this clone: Its antigen is still unknown.

Study observations and caveats: The study found that CD8+ T cells averaged more expanded clones than CD4+.

CDR1 LNHDA and CDR2 SQIVND come from the germline V gene (reference sequence). V lost 7 bases and J 0 bases, leaving 9 bases between the germline ends. The CDR3 totals 14 residues. Data came from immunoSEQ multiplex PCR; TCRdb stores just in-frame clones and leaves some out. The data show 60,000 or so clones, 80% to 85% seen once. Enrollment shut out patients with autoimmune disease history or systemic immunosuppression. Samples were taken at baseline and on day 1 of cycles 4 and 7. The chain carries TRBV19 and TRBJ1-4; no clear D gene. This sequence originates from an adult with an advanced solid tumor such as melanoma, head and neck, liver or kidney cancer. Sequences were derived from CD4+ or CD8+ T cells sorted from blood, sampled in a trial of the OX40 agonist ivuxolimab. The CDR3 coding sequence is TGTGCCAGTAACCAGAAGGCAACTAATGAAAAACTGTTTTTT. Its protein product is CASNQKATNEKLFF.